Sequencing of this T cell receptor beta chain was carried out in a study of T cell changes during pregnancy in multiple sclerosis. The trim removed 2 bases at V and 2 bases at J, leaving 4 bases unmatched. This CDR3 has 15 residues. Germline assignment: CDR1 SGHVS and CDR2 FQNEAQ. Generated by immunoSEQ multiplex PCR, the TCRdb table keeps only in-frame clones and is missing some. The table shows more than 55,000 clones, with roughly 94% occurring only once. The specimen was CD8+ T cells from peripheral blood mononuclear cells, collected in the third trimester of pregnancy. This TCR derives from a female donor with multiple sclerosis, enrolled in a pregnancy study. J is TRBJ2-3 and V is TRBV7-8; 7 bases are shared with TRBD1. The DNA for the CDR3 is TGTGCCAGCAGCTTACGGACAGGCACCACAGATACGCAGTATTTT. Its translation is CASSLRTGTTDTQYF.